Sequencing of this T cell receptor (beta chain) was carried out in a study of OX40 agonist ivuxolimab in advanced cancers. Repertoires were generated with immunoSEQ multiplex PCR, while TCRdb's copy carries only in-frame clones and drops some. The sample shows about 61,000 clones, about 85% of them seen only once. Blood was sampled at baseline, cycle 4 day 1, and cycle 7 day 1. Comments on this clone: Antigen specificity is unknown.

Study-level results: CD4+ and CD8+ blood T cells expanded clonally by week 6 at 0.1 to 3.0 mg/kg.

The trim removed 3 bases at V and 5 bases at J, leaving 3 bases unmatched. CDR3 size: 13 residues. Germline assignment: CDR1 SGHNT and CDR2 YENEEA. The V and J genes are TRBV11-3 and TRBJ1-2; TRBD1 matches 7 bases. The TCR comes from an adult with an advanced solid tumor such as melanoma, head and neck, liver or kidney cancer. The sample was CD4+ or CD8+ T cells sorted from blood, taken in a trial of the OX40 agonist ivuxolimab. In DNA, the CDR3 is TGTGCCAGCAGCTTGGGCAGGGGGTATGGCTACACCTTC. Amino acid sequence: CASSLGRGYGYTF.